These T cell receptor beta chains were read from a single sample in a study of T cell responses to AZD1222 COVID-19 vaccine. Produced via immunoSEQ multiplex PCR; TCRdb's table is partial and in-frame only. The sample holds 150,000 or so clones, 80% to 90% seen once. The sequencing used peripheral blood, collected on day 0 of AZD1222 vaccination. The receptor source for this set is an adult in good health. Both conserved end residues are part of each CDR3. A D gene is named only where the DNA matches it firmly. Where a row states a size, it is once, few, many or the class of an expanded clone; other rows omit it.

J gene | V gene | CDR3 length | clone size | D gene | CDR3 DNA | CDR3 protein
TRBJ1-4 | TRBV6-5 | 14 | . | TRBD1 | TGTGCCAGCAGCCAGAGGGACAGGGGTGAAAAACTGTTTTTT | CASSQRDRGEKLFF
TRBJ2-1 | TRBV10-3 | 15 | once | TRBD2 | TGTGCCATCAGTGGGGCGGGAGGGTCCTACAATGAGCAGTTCTTC | CAISGAGGSYNEQFF
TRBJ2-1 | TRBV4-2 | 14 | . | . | TGTGCCAGCAGCCAAGCCGGGACTTACAATGAGCAGTTCTTC | CASSQAGTYNEQFF
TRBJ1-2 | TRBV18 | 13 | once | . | TGTGCCAGCTCACCCGGGACCGACTATGGCTACACCTTC | CASSPGTDYGYTF
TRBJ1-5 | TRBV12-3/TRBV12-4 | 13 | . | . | TGTGCCAGCAGTTTCGGGGTCAATCAGCCCCAGCATTTT | CASSFGVNQPQHF
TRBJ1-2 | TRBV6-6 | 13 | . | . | TGTGCCAGCAGTTCCTCCCCTTTTTATGGCTACACCTTC | CASSSSPFYGYTF
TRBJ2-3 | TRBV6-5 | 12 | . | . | TGTGCCAGCACCCGATACACAGATACGCAGTATTTT | CASTRYTDTQYF
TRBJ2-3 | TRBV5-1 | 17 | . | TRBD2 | TGCGCCAGCAGCTCAGGACTAGCGGGGGCCAACACAGATACGCAGTATTTT | CASSSGLAGANTDTQYF
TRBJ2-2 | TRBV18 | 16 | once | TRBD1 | TGTGCCAGCTCACCAAACGGACAGGGGATCACCGGGGAGCTGTTTTTT | CASSPNGQGITGELFF
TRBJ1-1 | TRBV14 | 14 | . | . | TGTGCCAGCAGCCTGTTGGGTCCGAACACTGAAGCTTTCTTT | CASSLLGPNTEAFF
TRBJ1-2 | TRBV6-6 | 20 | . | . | TGTGCCAGCAGTCCAGGTTCTCGGTTCACCACGGGAGGGGCTAACTATGGCTACACCTTC | CASSPGSRFTTGGANYGYTF
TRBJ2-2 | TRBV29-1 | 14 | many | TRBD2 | TGCAGCGCCCGGACTAGCGGGGACACCGGGGAGCTGTTTTTT | CSARTSGDTGELFF
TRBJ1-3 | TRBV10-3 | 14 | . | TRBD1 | TGTGCCAACCCCCAGGGGGAGGCTGGAAACACCATATATTTT | CANPQGEAGNTIYF
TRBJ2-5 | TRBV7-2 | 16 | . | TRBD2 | TGTGCCAGCAGCTTAGTGGCTAGCGGGAACCAAGAGACCCAGTACTTC | CASSLVASGNQETQYF
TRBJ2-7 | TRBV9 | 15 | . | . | TGTGCCAGCAGCGTAGAGGGTTGGGGGCCCTACGAGCAGTACTTC | CASSVEGWGPYEQYF
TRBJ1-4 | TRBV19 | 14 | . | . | TGTGCCAGTAGTGCGGTTGCAACTAATGAAAAACTGTTTTTT | CASSAVATNEKLFF
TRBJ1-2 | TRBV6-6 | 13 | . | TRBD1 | TGTGCCAGCAGTCCGGGGACAGTGGATGGCTACACCTTC | CASSPGTVDGYTF
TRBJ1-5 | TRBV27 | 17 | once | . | TGTGCCAGCAGTCCTCTGTTGGACAGAGATAGCAATCAGCCCCAGCATTTT | CASSPLLDRDSNQPQHF
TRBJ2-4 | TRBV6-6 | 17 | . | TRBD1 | TGTGCCAGCAGTCCCCGGCGGGACAGGGTAGCCAAAAACATTCAGTACTTC | CASSPRRDRVAKNIQYF
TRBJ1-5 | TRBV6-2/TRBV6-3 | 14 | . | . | TGTGCCAGCAGCCTACAGGGTAGCAATCAGCCCCAGCATTTT | CASSLQGSNQPQHF
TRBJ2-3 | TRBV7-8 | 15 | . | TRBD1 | TGTGCCAGCAGACCTAGACAGGGGCCCACAGATACGCAGTATTTT | CASRPRQGPTDTQYF
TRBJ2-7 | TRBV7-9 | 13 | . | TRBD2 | TGTGCCAGCAGCTTAGGGACTAGGAGAGAGCAGTACTTC | CASSLGTRREQYF
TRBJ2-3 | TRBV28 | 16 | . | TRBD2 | TGTGCCAGCAGTTCCGGGACTAGCGGTTCCACAGATACGCAGTATTTT | CASSSGTSGSTDTQYF
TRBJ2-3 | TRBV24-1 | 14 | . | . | TGTGCCACCAGTGATTGGGGGAGTGCGGATACGCAGTATTTT | CATSDWGSADTQYF
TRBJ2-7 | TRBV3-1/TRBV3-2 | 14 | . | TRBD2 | TGTGCCAGCAGCCCGCGGGAGGGCCGGCCCGAGCAGTACTTC | CASSPREGRPEQYF
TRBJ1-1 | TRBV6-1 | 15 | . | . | TGTGCCAGCAGTGAATACCTCGGGAGCGGCACTGAAGCTTTCTTT | CASSEYLGSGTEAFF
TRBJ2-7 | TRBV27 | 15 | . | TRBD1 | TGTGCCAGCAGTTTATACCGGGACAGGGTGGGGGAGCAGTACTTC | CASSLYRDRVGEQYF
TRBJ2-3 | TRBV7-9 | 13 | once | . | TGTGCCAGCAGTACAGGGTCCACAGATACGCAGTATTTT | CASSTGSTDTQYF
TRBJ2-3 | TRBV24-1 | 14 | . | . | TGTGCCACCAGTGCTTCGGGGAGAGCAGATACGCAGTATTTT | CATSASGRADTQYF
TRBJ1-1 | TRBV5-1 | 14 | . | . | TGCGCCAGCAGCTTGTTACGAGGGAGTGGTGAAGCTTTCTTT | CASSLLRGSGEAFF
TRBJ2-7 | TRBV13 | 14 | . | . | TGTGCCAGCAGTTTCCGGGGTAGCTCCTACGAGCAGTACTTC | CASSFRGSSYEQYF
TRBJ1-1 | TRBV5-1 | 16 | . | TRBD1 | TGCGCCAGCAGCGAACAGGGGGCGCGGGACGTCACTGAAGCTTTCTTT | CASSEQGARDVTEAFF
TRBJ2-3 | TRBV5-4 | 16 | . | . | TGTGCCAGCAGCTCCGGAAGGGAGCGGAGCACAGATACGCAGTATTTT | CASSSGRERSTDTQYF
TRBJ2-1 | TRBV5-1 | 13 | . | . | TGCGCCAGCATTCCCCCCGGGAATAATGAGCAGTTCTTC | CASIPPGNNEQFF
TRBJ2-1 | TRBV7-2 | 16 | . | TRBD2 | TGTGCCAGCAGCGTGACTAGCGGGCTTATCTACAATGAGCAGTTCTTC | CASSVTSGLIYNEQFF
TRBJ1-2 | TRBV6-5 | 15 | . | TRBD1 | TGTGCCAGCAGTTACTCCGTGACAGGGGGCTGGGGCTACACCTTC | CASSYSVTGGWGYTF
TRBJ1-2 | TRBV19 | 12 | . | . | TGTGCCAGTATCAACGGGCCCGGGGGCTACACCTTC | CASINGPGGYTF